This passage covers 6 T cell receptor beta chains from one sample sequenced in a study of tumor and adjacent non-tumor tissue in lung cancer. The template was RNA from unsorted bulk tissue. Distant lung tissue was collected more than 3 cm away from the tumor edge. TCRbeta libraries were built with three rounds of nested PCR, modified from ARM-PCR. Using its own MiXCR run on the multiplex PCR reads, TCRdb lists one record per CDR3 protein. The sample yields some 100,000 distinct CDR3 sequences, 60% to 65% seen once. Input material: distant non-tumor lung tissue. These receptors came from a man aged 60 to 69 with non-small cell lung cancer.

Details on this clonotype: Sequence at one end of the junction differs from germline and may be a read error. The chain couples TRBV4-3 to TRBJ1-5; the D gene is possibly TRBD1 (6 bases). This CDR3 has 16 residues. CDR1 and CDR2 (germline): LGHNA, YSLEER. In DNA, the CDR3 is TGCGCCAGCAGTCAAGATTGGGGGCGGTGGGTGAAGCCCCAACATTTT. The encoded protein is CASSQDWGRWVKPQHF.

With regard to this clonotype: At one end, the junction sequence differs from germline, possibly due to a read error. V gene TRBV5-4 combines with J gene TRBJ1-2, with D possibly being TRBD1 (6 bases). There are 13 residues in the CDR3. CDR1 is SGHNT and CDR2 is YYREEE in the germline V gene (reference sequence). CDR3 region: CANSGDRLYGYTF. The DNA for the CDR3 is TGTGCCAACAGCGGAGACAGGCTTTATGGCTACACCTTC.

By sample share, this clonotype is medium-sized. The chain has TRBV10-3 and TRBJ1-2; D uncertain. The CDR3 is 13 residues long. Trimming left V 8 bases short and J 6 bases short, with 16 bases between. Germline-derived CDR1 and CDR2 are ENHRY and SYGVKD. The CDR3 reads CAISSTPRNGYTF. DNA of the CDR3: TGTGCCATCTCTTCTACCCCGCGCAATGGCTACACCTTC.

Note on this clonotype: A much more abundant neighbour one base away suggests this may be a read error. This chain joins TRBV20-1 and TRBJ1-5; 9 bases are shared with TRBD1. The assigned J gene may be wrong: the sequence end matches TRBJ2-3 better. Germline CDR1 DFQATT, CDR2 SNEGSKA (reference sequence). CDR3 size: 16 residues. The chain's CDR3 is CSAYGQGMDSNQPQYF. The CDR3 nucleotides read TGCAGTGCCTACGGACAGGGGATGGATAGCAATCAGCCCCAGTATTTT.

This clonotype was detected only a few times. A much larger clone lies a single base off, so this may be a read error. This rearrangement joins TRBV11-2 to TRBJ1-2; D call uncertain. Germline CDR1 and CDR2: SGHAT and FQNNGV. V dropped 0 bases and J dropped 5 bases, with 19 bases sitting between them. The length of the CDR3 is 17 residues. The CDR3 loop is CASSLDPVPTKDYGYTF. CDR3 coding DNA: TGTGCCAGCAGCTTAGATCCCGTCCCCACGAAGGATTATGGCTACACCTTC.

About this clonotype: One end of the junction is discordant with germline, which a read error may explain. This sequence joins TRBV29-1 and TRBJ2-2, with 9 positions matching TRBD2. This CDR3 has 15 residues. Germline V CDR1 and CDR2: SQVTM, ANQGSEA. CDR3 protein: CSVALSGSSTRELFF. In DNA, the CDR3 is TGCAGCGTTGCCCTTAGCGGGAGTTCCACCAGGGAGCTGTTTTTT.